This T cell receptor (beta chain) is from a study of T cells in Graves' hyperthyroidism and ophthalmopathy. On the study more broadly: Staff took peripheral blood when the initial diagnosis was made, before any treatment began. General study results and limits: In the analysis, a 13 V-J model separated ophthalmopathy from stable hyperthyroidism. Most expanded thyroid clonotypes above 0.001 also appeared in blood.

In this sample, this clonotype turned up many times. The antigen is not known. Template material for amplifying TCR beta CDR3 regions consisted of RNA transcripts. Using the HTBI primer set, a first-round RT-PCR was run on the TCR CDR3. TCRdb re-called the multiplex PCR reads through MiXCR, storing one row per CDR3 protein. The sample includes hundreds of thousands of distinct CDR3 sequences, about 16% of them seen just once. Isolation of PBMCs was performed on 8.5 to 10 ml fresh peripheral blood. CDR3 length equals 11 residues. The V and J ends lost 8 bases and 3 bases respectively, with 8 bases between them. Germline-derived CDR1 and CDR2 are LGHDT and YNNKEL (reference sequence).

The chain joins TRBV3-1 to TRBJ2-7; TRBD2 is a possible D gene (6 bases). The TCR was taken from a woman between 55 and 75 years old with Graves' ophthalmopathy. Input material: blood. The chain's CDR3 is CASGRSYEQYF. The CDR3, as DNA: TGTGCCAGCGGGAGGAGCTACGAGCAGTACTTC.